Listed here are 32 T cell receptor beta chains from one sample, sequenced in a study of T cells in Graves' hyperthyroidism and ophthalmopathy. Amplified TCR beta CDR3 regions came from RNA transcripts. RT-PCR in the first round (using the HTBI primer set) targeted the TCR CDR3. TCRdb passed the multiplex PCR reads through MiXCR, listing each CDR3 protein once. The table lists about 840,000 distinct CDR3 sequences, about 38% of them singletons. The sample taken for sequencing was blood. The origin of the receptors is a man aged 18 to 35 with Graves' hyperthyroidism.

CDR3: CASSFGTEIVHTF. CDR3 DNA sequence: TGTGCCAGCAGCTTTGGGACAGAGATTGTCCACACCTTC. This chain connects TRBV12-1 to TRBJ1-2; TRBD1, the table's D call, was not compared with the DNA. TRBV12-1 is listed as a pseudogene. CDR3 length: 13 amino acids.

The chain links TRBV11-2 to TRBJ1-1; no clear D. V dropped 2 bases and J dropped 2 bases, with 9 bases sitting between them. The germline CDR1 and CDR2 sequences are SGHAT and FQNNGV. This CDR3 has 14 residues. DNA of the CDR3: TGTGCCAGCAGCTTACATAACAGAAACACTGAAGCTTTCTTT. This encodes CASSLHNRNTEAFF.

This clonotype occurred many times. The chain joins TRBV7-6 to TRBJ2-5; TRBD1 matches 7 bases. V was pared by 5 bases and J by 0 bases, with 3 bases of the junction left unmatched. The germline gives CDR1 SGHVS, CDR2 FNYEAQ. This CDR3 is built from 14 residues. The CDR3 reads CASSTGTDQETQYF. Written as DNA, the CDR3 is TGTGCCAGCAGCACCGGGACAGACCAAGAGACCCAGTACTTC.

This clonotype has more than one count but fewer than ten. V gene TRBV14 combines with J gene TRBJ1-4; 10 bases match TRBD1. The germline CDR1 and CDR2 sequences are SGHDN and FVKESK. The CDR3 loop spans 15 amino acids. Germline trimming cut 6 bases from V and 8 bases from J; bases unmatched to any gene: 9. The CDR3 protein is CASSTAGQGREKLFF. CDR3 bases: TGTGCCAGCAGTACGGCGGGACAGGGGAGGGAAAAACTGTTTTTT.

This clonotype has a handful of counts. V gene TRBV7-2 combines with J gene TRBJ2-5, with D tentatively TRBD2 (5 bases). The CDR3 has 16 residues. Per the germline V gene, CDR1 is SGHTA and CDR2 is FQGNSA. V lost 3 bases and J 2 bases, leaving 16 bases between the germline ends. The CDR3 here is CASSLPYSDLQETQYF. In DNA form, the CDR3 reads TGTGCCAGCAGCTTGCCATACTCGGACTTACAAGAGACCCAGTACTTC.

The V call is TRBV29-1, the J call TRBJ2-6; D is possibly TRBD1 (5 bases). Germline CDR1 reads SQVTM; CDR2 reads ANQGSEA. V lost 8 bases, J lost 0 bases, and 11 bases lay in between. The CDR3 has 14 residues. CDR3 sequence: CSIHDSSGANVLTF. CDR3 sequence (DNA): TGCAGCATTCACGACAGCTCTGGGGCCAACGTCCTGACTTTC.

At least ten counts were recorded for this clonotype. The chain carries TRBV2 and TRBJ1-6, with a tentative D call TRBD1 (6 bases). Germline loops: CDR1 SNHLY, CDR2 FYNNEI. The germline V and J ends were trimmed by 8 bases and 1 base, with 12 bases remaining between them. The CDR3 covers 15 residues. Written as DNA, the CDR3 is TGTGCCAGCGATCAGGGGCCGTCCTATAATTCACCCCTCCACTTT. Its protein is CASDQGPSYNSPLHF.

This clonotype was detected once. V and J are TRBV9 and TRBJ2-7; TRBD1 matches at 7 bases. This CDR3 has 14 amino acids. Germline values: CDR1 SGDLS, CDR2 YYNGEE. The V and J ends lost 4 bases and 4 bases, in that order; junction bases with no gene match: 8. The CDR3 here is CASSLLGGGYEQYF. CDR3 nucleotide sequence: TGTGCCAGCAGCCTTTTAGGGGGCGGTTACGAGCAGTACTTC.

This clonotype was recorded at least ten times. J is TRBJ2-7 and V is TRBV14; D unclear. The length of the CDR3 is 13 residues. Trimming cost V 1 base and J 2 bases, with 6 bases left between them. Germline assignment: CDR1 SGHDN and CDR2 FVKESK. CDR3 DNA sequence: TGTGCCAGCAGCCAAGGCAGACCCTACGAGCAGTACTTC. Amino acid sequence: CASSQGRPYEQYF.

The chain recombines TRBV5-1 with TRBJ1-1; a weak D match, TRBD1 (6 bases). The CDR3 has 14 residues. The V and J ends lost 7 bases and 2 bases respectively, with 15 bases between them. The germline gives CDR1 SGHRS, CDR2 YFSETQ. CDR3 sequence reads: CASGNGQFNTEAFF. CDR3 nucleotides: TGCGCCAGCGGGAACGGACAGTTTAACACTGAAGCTTTCTTT.

The table lists this clonotype with many counts. V gene TRBV2 combines with J gene TRBJ1-6, with D hard to call. The V end lost 1 base, the J end lost 4 bases, and 2 bases lay between the germline ends. The CDR3 extends over 13 amino acids. From germline, CDR1 is SNHLY and CDR2 FYNNEI. This CDR3 is CASSEEYNSPLHF. Written as DNA, the CDR3 is TGTGCCAGCAGTGAAGAATATAATTCACCCCTCCACTTT.

In regard to this clonotype: This sequence may be a read error, since a much larger clone differs from it by one base. This chain links TRBV10-1 with TRBJ1-4; D gene ambiguous. The CDR3 sequence is 16 residues long. The V gene's germline CDR1 is WNHNN and CDR2 SYGVQD (reference sequence). CDR3: CASSASPFATNEKLFF. As DNA, the CDR3 is TGTGCCAGCAGCGCCTCCCCGTTTGCAACTAATGAAAAACTGTTTTTT.

The chain combines TRBV20-1 with TRBJ1-5; 7 nucleotides line up with TRBD1. V gave up 6 bases and J gave up 6 bases; unmatched junction bases: 14. The CDR3 is 15 residues long. Germline CDR1 and CDR2: DFQATT and SNEGSKA (reference sequence). The CDR3 bases are TGCAGTGCCCTACAACAGGGGACAGTGTTTCAGCCCCAGCATTTT. It yields the protein CSALQQGTVFQPQHF.

The rearrangement joins TRBV7-9 to TRBJ1-4, with D hard to call. V was pared by 8 bases and J by 0 bases, with 7 bases between. The length of the CDR3 is 13 residues. Germline V gene sequence: CDR1 SEHNR, CDR2 FQNEAQ (reference sequence). The CDR3 nucleotides read TGTGCCAGCTCTACGTCAACTAATGAAAAACTGTTTTTT. It encodes CASSTSTNEKLFF.

Only a few counts were recorded for this clonotype. As the CDR3 is not closed by the conserved phenylalanine or tryptophan, this likely results from a read error. The DNA is omitted, as the CDR3 cannot be located on it reliably, and the CDR3 follows TCRdb's listing. V usage is TRBV9 and J usage is TRBJ2-5; TRBD1 was called by the table and not checked on the DNA. The CDR3 region is 9 residues in length, termini included. CDR1 is SGDLS, CDR2 YYNGEE, per germline. The CDR3 sequence: CASSVGTLT.

This clonotype was seen at least ten times. Written as DNA, the CDR3 is TGTGCCAGCAGCTTAATCCGGGCCCCCGAGTACGAGCAGTACTTC. It specifies CASSLIRAPEYEQYF. This chain joins TRBV7-2 and TRBJ2-7; no definite D call. V lost 2 bases to trimming and J lost 4 bases, with 15 bases between them. CDR3 length: 15 amino acids. Germline lookup yields CDR1 SGHTA and CDR2 FQGNSA.

This clonotype was observed at least ten times. The rearrangement uses TRBV2 and TRBJ1-5; tentative D call: TRBD1 (5 bases). V was pared by 7 bases and J by 9 bases, with 16 bases between. CDR3 length: 13 residues. Germline lookup yields CDR1 SNHLY and CDR2 FYNNEI. The CDR3 coding sequence is TGTGCCAGCAATCCCTCAGGGAATTGGCCCCAGCATTTT. Residues: CASNPSGNWPQHF.

This clonotype came up a few times. The chain has TRBV29-1 and TRBJ1-4; unclear D gene. Germline loops: CDR1 SQVTM, CDR2 ANQGSEA. Trimming took 0 bases from V and 0 from J, leaving 8 bases between them. The CDR3 is 15 residues long. CDR3 loop: CSVEDRCATNEKLFF. In DNA, the CDR3 is TGCAGCGTTGAAGATCGGTGTGCAACTAATGAAAAACTGTTTTTT.

This clonotype was counted between two and nine times. V is TRBV7-9 and J is TRBJ2-2; D remains unclear. There are 16 residues in the CDR3. Germline CDR1 and CDR2: SEHNR and FQNEAQ (reference sequence). V gave up 0 bases and J gave up 1 base, with 9 bases separating them. This CDR3 is CASSLAIGGNTGELFF. As DNA, the CDR3 is TGTGCCAGCAGCTTAGCGATCGGCGGGAACACCGGGGAGCTGTTTTTT.

Concerning this clonotype itself: A clone one base away is much larger, so this may be a read error. V gene TRBV6-1 combines with J gene TRBJ1-5; weak D call: TRBD1 (6 bases). CDR1 is MNHNS, CDR2 SASEGT, per germline. The CDR3 sequence is 14 residues long. CDR3 protein: CASSRSGADQPRHF. In nucleotides, the CDR3 is TGTGCCAGCAGTCGATCGGGGGCGGATCAGCCCCGGCATTTT.

This clonotype was detected many times. The genes are TRBV7-9 and TRBJ1-1; the D gene is possibly TRBD1 (5 bases). V lost 1 base, J lost 2 bases, and 11 bases lay in between. The CDR3 spans 15 residues. Germline V lookup: CDR1 SEHNR, CDR2 FQNEAQ (reference sequence). DNA for the CDR3: TGTGCCAGCAGCTTAGTGTCCAGGGCCAACACTGAAGCTTTCTTT. Amino acids: CASSLVSRANTEAFF.

This clonotype has a count of ten or more. V usage is TRBV20-1 and J usage is TRBJ1-5, with TRBD1 identical over 10 bases. The V gene end was trimmed by 1 base and the J gene end by 11 bases; junction bases not matched to a gene: 5. CDR3 length equals 13 residues. Germline-derived CDR1 and CDR2 are DFQATT and SNEGSKA (reference sequence). The CDR3 loop is CSARVSGQGTQHF. The CDR3 coding sequence is TGCAGTGCTAGAGTATCGGGACAGGGGACCCAGCATTTT.

The chain recombines TRBV5-6 with TRBJ1-3; 9 positions match TRBD1. Germline CDR1 reads SGHDT; CDR2 reads YYEEEE. After removal of 4 bases from V and 0 bases from J, the junction contained 5 bases not matched to a gene. The CDR3 contains 16 residues. The CDR3 DNA is TGTGCCAGCAGCCTAGGACAGGGGATCTCTGGAAACACCATATATTTT. It encodes CASSLGQGISGNTIYF.

This clonotype was recorded at least ten times. The V call is TRBV7-9, the J call TRBJ2-5, with TRBD2 matching over 9 bases. The trim removed 7 bases at V and 3 bases at J, leaving 6 bases unmatched. The CDR3 contains 14 residues. The germline V gene has CDR1 SEHNR and CDR2 FQNEAQ (reference sequence). The CDR3 spells CASTPGLAEETQYF. In DNA form, the CDR3 reads TGTGCCAGCACCCCGGGACTAGCAGAAGAGACCCAGTACTTC. Full variable domain (remainder filled in from reference TRBV7-9 and TRBJ2-5): DTGVSQNPRHKITKRGQNVTFRCDPISEHNRLYWYRQTLGQGPEFLTYFQNEAQLEKSRLLSDRFSAERPKGSFSTLEIQRTEQGDSAMYLCASTPGLAEETQYFGPGTRLLVL.

Details on this clonotype: Mismatch with germline at one junction end may stem from a read error. The rearrangement links TRBV4-3 to TRBJ2-7; D is perhaps TRBD2 (5 bases). Germline V gene data show CDR1 as LGHNA and CDR2 as YSLEER. The CDR3 covers 14 residues. The CDR3 spells CASSQDWTAYEQYF. The CDR3 DNA reads TGTGCCAGCAGCCAAGATTGGACTGCCTACGAGCAGTACTTC.

The table lists this clonotype with many counts. The CDR3 DNA reads as TGTGCCAGCAGCGTCATAGGGACAGGGGACACTGAAGCTTTCTTT. Amino acids: CASSVIGTGDTEAFF. The chain links TRBV9 to TRBJ1-1, with 10 bases fitting TRBD1. Trimming at V came to 2 bases and at J to 3 bases, leaving 4 bases not matched to a gene. The germline V gene encodes CDR1 SGDLS and CDR2 YYNGEE. This CDR3 comprises 15 residues.

The rearrangement links TRBV7-2 to TRBJ2-7, with TRBD2 identical over 9 bases. TRBJ2-5 explains the end of the DNA better; the J call may be wrong. Per germline, CDR1 SGHTA and CDR2 FQGNSA. The CDR3 runs to 15 residues. The CDR3 reads CASSPTSGGTETQYF. Written as DNA, the CDR3 is TGTGCCAGCAGCCCGACGAGCGGGGGGACGGAGACCCAGTACTTC.

The chain combines TRBV2 with TRBJ1-6; D not resolved. CDR3 length equals 11 residues. The germline V gene has CDR1 SNHLY and CDR2 FYNNEI. Trimming stripped 7 bases from V and 14 bases from J, with 12 bases between. DNA for the CDR3: TGTGCCAGCAAGGGCAACGCAACCCTCCACTTT. The encoded protein is CASKGNATLHF.

This clonotype came up many times. The chain joins TRBV11-2 to TRBJ1-4; no definite D call. The CDR3 covers 15 residues. V lost 0 bases and J lost 5, with 10 bases in between. Germline V gene lookup returns CDR1 SGHAT and CDR2 FQNNGV. The CDR3 reads CASSLEYSGNEKLFF. CDR3 coding DNA: TGTGCCAGCAGCTTAGAGTATTCGGGGAATGAAAAACTGTTTTTT.

The J gene is TRBJ2-7, the V gene TRBV20-1, with TRBD2 matching over 13 bases. The CDR3 runs to 16 residues. Germline V CDR1 and CDR2: DFQATT, SNEGSKA (reference sequence). V was pared by 5 bases and J by 3 bases, with 10 bases of the junction left unmatched. The DNA of the CDR3 is TGCAGTGCTCAGTCCGGGACTAGCGGGATGAGCTACGAGCAGTACTTC. It specifies CSAQSGTSGMSYEQYF.

This clonotype was found many times. The chain has TRBV19 and TRBJ1-6; TRBD1 agrees at 7 bases. The V gene's germline CDR1 is LNHDA and CDR2 SQIVND (reference sequence). The trim removed 9 bases at V and 5 bases at J, leaving 7 bases unmatched. There are 14 residues in the CDR3. The CDR3 DNA reads as TGTGCCAGCAGCTTAGACAGGGATAATTCACCCCTCCACTTT. It specifies CASSLDRDNSPLHF.

V usage is TRBV5-1 and J usage is TRBJ2-2; TRBD2 matches 10 bases. Losses at the gene ends were 2 bases for V and 7 bases for J; bases not matched to a gene: 8. There are 16 residues in the CDR3. Germline CDR1 and CDR2: SGHRS and YFSETQ. This CDR3 reads CASSLSGGAIGGELFF. CDR3 nucleotide sequence: TGCGCCAGCAGCTTAAGCGGGGGGGCCATTGGCGGGGAGCTGTTTTTT.